The entry below describes one T cell receptor (beta chain). The antigen remains unidentified. The data are from a study of shared clonotypes between healthy human individuals. Clones were sequenced by immunoSEQ multiplex PCR, and TCRdb holds only the in-frame ones, with some missing. The top ten hold approximately 0.057% of the sample, which has about 600,000 clones, 95% to 98% seen once. The study's findings and limits: Shared clonotypes across all four donors exceeded non-shared ones in generation probability. The rarefaction results pointed to incomplete sorted-subset sequencing despite large depth. The small donor group covered limited genetic and exposure diversity.

CDR1 and CDR2 from the germline V gene are KGHSH and LQKENI. The germline V and J ends were trimmed by 5 bases and 7 bases, with 15 bases remaining between them. The CDR3 is 14 amino acids. The source is a woman under 40 in good health. Specimen: naive CD4+ T cells sorted from blood. Subset denoted: CD45RA+ positively selected. This rearrangement joins TRBV18 to TRBJ1-5, with TRBD1 as a possible D gene (6 bases). CDR3 bases: TGTGCCAGCTCAGAACAGGGAACGAAACAGCCCCAGCATTTT. Translation gives CASSEQGTKQPQHF.